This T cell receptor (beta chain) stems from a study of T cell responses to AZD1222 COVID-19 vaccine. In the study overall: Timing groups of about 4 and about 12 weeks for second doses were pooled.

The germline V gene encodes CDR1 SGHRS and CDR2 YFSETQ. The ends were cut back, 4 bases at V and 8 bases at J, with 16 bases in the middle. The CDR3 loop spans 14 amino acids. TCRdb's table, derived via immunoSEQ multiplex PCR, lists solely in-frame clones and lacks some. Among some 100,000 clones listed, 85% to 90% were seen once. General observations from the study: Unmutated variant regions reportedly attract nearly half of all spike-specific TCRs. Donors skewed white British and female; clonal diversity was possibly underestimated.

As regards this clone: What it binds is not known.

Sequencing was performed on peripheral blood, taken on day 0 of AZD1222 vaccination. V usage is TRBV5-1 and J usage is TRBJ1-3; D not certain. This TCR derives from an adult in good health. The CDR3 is CASSLSAGRDTIYF. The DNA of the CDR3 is TGCGCCAGCAGCCTGAGTGCAGGTCGAGACACCATATATTTT.